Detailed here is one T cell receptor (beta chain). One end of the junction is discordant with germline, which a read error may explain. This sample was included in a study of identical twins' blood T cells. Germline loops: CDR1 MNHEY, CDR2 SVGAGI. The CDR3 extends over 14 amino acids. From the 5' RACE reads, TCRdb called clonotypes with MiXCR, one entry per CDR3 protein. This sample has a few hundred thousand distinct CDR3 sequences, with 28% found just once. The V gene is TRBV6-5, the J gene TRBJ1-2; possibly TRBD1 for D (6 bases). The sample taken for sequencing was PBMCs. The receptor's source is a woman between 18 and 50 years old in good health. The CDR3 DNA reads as TGTGCCAGCGGTTACGAAGGGGGGTACTATGGCTACACCTTC. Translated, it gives CASGYEGGYYGYTF.